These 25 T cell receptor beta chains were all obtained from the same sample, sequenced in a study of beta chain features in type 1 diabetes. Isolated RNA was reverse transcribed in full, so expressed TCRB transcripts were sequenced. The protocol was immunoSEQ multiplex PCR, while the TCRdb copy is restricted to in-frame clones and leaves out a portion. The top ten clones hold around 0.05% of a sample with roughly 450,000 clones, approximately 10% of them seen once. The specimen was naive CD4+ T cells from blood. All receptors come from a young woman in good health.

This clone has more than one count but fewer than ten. The DNA of the CDR3 is TGCAGCGTTTTAGGGGACAGGGGCTATGAGACCCAGTACTTC. It encodes CSVLGDRGYETQYF. The chain carries TRBV29-1 and TRBJ2-5; 10 positions match TRBD1. V was pared by 5 bases and J by 5 bases, with 8 bases of the junction left unmatched. The germline gives CDR1 SQVTM, CDR2 ANQGSEA. The CDR3 has 14 residues.

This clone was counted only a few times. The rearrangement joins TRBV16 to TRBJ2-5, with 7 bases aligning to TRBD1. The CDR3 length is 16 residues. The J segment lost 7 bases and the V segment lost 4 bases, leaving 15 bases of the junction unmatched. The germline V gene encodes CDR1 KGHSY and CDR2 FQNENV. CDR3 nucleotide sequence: TGTGCCAGCAGCCCCAAGGGGGCAGGGACGGTGGTGACCCAGTACTTC. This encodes CASSPKGAGTVVTQYF.

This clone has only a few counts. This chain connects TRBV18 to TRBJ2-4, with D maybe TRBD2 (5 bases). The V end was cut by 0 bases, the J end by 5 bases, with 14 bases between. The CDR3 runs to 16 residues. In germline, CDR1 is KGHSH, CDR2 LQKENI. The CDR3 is CASSPPRDMLENIQYF. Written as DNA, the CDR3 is TGTGCCAGCTCACCACCTCGGGATATGTTGGAAAACATTCAGTACTTC.

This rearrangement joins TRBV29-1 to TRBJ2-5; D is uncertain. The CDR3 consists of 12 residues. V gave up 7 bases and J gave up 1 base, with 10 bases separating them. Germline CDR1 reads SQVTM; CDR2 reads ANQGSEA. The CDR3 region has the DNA TGCAGCGCCCGAAAGGCCCAAGAGACCCAGTACTTC. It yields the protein CSARKAQETQYF.

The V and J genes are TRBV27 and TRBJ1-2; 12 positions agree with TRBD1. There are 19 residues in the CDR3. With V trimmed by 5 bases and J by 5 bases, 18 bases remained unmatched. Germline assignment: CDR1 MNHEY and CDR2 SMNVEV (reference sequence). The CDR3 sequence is CASSPPRGPGQGAYYGYTF. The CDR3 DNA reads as TGTGCCAGCAGTCCCCCGAGGGGCCCGGGACAGGGGGCTTATTATGGCTACACCTTC.

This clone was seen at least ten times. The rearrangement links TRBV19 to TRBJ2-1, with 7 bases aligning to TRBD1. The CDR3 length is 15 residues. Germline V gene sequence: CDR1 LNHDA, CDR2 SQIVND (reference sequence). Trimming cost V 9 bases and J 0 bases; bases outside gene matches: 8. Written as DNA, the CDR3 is TGTGCCAGCAAAGACAGGGCGAGCTCCTACAATGAGCAGTTCTTC. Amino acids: CASKDRASSYNEQFF.

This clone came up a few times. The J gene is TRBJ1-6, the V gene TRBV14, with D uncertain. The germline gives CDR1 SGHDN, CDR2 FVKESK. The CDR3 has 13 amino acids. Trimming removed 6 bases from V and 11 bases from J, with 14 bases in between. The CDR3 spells CASSPGVGTPLHF. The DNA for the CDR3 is TGTGCCAGCAGTCCCGGGGTAGGGACACCCCTCCACTTT.

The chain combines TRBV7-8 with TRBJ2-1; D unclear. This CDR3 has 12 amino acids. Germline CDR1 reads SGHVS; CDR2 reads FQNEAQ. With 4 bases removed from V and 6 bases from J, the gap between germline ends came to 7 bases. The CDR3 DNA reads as TGTGCCAGCAGCTCGAGGTCCAATGAGCAGTTCTTC. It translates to CASSSRSNEQFF.

CDR3 coding DNA: TGTGCCAGCCGACCAGGGAGTTCCTACAATGAGCAGTTCTTC. Translated: CASRPGSSYNEQFF. The chain is built from TRBV11-2 and TRBJ2-1; D may match TRBD1 or TRBD2 (5 bases each). CDR1 is SGHAT, CDR2 FQNNGV, per germline. The CDR3 sequence is 14 residues long. The V and J ends lost 8 bases and 1 base respectively, with 12 bases between them.

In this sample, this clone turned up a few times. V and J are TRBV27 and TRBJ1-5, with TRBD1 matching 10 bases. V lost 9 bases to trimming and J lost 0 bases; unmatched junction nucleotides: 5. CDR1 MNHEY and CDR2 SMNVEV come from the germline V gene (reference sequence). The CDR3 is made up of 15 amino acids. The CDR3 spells CASRQGANSNQPQHF. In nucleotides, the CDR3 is TGTGCCAGTCGACAGGGGGCGAATAGCAATCAGCCCCAGCATTTT.

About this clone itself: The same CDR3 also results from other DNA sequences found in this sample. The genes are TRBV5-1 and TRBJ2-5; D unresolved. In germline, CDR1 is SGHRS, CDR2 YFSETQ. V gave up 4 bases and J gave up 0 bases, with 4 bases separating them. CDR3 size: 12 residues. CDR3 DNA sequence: TGCGCCAGCAGCCCCAACCAAGAGACCCAGTACTTC. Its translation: CASSPNQETQYF.

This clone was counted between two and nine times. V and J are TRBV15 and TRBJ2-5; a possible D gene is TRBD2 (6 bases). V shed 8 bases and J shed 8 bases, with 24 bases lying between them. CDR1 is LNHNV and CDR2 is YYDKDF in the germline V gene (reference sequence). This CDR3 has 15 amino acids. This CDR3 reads CATGTRKLYERTQYF. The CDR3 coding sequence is TGTGCCACCGGGACTCGAAAACTATACGAACGAACCCAGTACTTC. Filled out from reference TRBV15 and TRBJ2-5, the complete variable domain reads DAMVIQNPRYQVTQFGKPVTLSCSQTLNHNVMYWYQQKSSQAPKLLFHYYDKDFNNEADTPDNFQSRRPNTSFCFLDIRSPGLGDTAMYLCATGTRKLYERTQYFGPGTRLLVL.

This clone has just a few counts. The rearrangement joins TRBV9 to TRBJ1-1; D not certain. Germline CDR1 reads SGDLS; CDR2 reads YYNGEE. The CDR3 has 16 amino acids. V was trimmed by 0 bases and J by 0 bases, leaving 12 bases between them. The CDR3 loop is CASSVGSVYLNTEAFF. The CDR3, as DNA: TGTGCCAGCAGCGTAGGTTCCGTGTACCTGAACACTGAAGCTTTCTTT.

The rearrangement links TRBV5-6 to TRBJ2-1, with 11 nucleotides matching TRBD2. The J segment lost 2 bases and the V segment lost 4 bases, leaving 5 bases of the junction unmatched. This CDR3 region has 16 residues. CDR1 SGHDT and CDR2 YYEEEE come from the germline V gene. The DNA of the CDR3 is TGTGCCAGCAGCGGGACTAGCGGAAGGACCTACAATGAGCAGTTCTTC. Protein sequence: CASSGTSGRTYNEQFF. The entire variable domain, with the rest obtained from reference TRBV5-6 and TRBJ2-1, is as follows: DAGVTQSPTHLIKTRGQQVTLRCSPKSGHDTVSWYQQALGQGPQFIFQYYEEEERQRGNFPDRFSGHQFPNYSSELNVNALLLGDSALYLCASSGTSGRTYNEQFFGPGTRLTVL.

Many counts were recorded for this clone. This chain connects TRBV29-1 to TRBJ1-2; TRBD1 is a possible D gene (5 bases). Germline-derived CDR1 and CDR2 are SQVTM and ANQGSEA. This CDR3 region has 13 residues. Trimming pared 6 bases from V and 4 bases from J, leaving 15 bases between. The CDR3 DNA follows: TGCAGCGTCAAACCGGTGACAGCCTATGGCTACACCTTC. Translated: CSVKPVTAYGYTF.

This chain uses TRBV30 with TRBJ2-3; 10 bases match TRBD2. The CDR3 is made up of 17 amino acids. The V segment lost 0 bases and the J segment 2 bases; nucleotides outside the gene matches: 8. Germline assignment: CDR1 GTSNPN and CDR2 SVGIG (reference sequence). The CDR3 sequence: CAWSVSRTSGVTDTQYF. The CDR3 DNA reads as TGTGCCTGGAGTGTCTCCCGGACTAGCGGAGTCACAGATACGCAGTATTTT.

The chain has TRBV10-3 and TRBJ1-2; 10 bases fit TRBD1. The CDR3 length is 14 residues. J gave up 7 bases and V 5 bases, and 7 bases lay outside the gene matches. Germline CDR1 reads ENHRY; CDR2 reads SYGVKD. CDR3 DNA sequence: TGTGCCATCAGTTCGACAGGGGGCATGCCTGGCTACACCTTC. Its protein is CAISSTGGMPGYTF.

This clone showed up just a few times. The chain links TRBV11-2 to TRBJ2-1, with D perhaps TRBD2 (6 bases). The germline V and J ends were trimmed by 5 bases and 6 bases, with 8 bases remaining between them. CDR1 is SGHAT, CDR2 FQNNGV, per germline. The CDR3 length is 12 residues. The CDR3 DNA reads TGTGCCAGCAGCCCAGCGGGCAATGAGCAGTTCTTC. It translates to CASSPAGNEQFF.

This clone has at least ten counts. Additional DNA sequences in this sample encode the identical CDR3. As DNA, the CDR3 is TGTGCCTGGAGTGTACGAGGAGACTATGGCTACACCTTC. Its translation is CAWSVRGDYGYTF. This sequence joins TRBV30 and TRBJ1-2; D uncertain. Germline V gene data show CDR1 as GTSNPN and CDR2 as SVGIG (reference sequence). The CDR3 has 13 amino acids. V gave up 0 bases and J gave up 3 bases, with 8 bases separating them.

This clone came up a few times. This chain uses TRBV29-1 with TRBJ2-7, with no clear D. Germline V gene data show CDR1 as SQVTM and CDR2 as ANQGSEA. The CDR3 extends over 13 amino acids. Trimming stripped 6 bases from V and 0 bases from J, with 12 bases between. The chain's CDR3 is CSVASLPSYEQYF. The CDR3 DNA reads TGCAGCGTCGCCAGCCTACCCTCCTACGAGCAGTACTTC.

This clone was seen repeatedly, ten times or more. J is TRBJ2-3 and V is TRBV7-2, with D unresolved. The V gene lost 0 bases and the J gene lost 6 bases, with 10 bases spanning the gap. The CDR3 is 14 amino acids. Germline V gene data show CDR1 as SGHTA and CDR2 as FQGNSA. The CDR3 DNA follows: TGTGCCAGCAGCTTAGCCCGAGGTTGGGATACGCAGTATTTT. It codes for CASSLARGWDTQYF.

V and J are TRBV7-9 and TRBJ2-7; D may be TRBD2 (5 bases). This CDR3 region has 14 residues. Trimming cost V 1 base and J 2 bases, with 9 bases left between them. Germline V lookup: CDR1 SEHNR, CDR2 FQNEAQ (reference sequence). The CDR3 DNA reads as TGTGCCAGCAGCTTAGAGTTAGCGACCTACGAGCAGTACTTC. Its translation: CASSLELATYEQYF.

The CDR3 sequence: CASSYIGGNTEAFF. The CDR3 region has the DNA TGTGCCAGCAGTTACATTGGTGGTAACACTGAAGCTTTCTTT. The chain couples TRBV6-6 to TRBJ1-1; no definite D call. In germline, CDR1 is MNHNY, CDR2 SVGAGI (reference sequence). This CDR3 spans 14 amino acids. The V end was cut by 2 bases, the J end by 2 bases, with 9 bases between.

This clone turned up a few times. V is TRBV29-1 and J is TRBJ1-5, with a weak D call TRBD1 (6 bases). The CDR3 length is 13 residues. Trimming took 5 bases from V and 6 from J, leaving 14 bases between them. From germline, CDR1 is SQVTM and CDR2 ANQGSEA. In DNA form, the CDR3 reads TGCAGCGTTCAGCGGGACATAGGTCAGCCCCAGCATTTT. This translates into CSVQRDIGQPQHF.

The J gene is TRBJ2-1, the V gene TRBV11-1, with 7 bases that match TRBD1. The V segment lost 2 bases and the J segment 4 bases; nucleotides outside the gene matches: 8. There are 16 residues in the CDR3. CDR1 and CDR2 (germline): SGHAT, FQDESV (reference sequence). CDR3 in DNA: TGTGCCAGCAGCTTACGACAGGGTCGGGCGTACAATGAGCAGTTCTTC. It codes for CASSLRQGRAYNEQFF.